This T cell receptor beta chain was profiled in a study of identical twins. Germline V gene sequence: CDR1 WNHNN, CDR2 SYGVQD (reference sequence). V trimming: 3 bases; J trimming: 6 bases; junction bases outside the gene matches: 10. The CDR3 loop spans 16 amino acids. Unique molecular identifiers were in the cDNA, with template-switch universal primer binding. TCRdb independently ran MiXCR on the 5' RACE reads; one entry per CDR3 protein. The data contain 450,000 to 500,000 distinct CDR3 sequences, roughly an eighth of them seen just once; the ten biggest clones take up approximately 0.98%. Separately, the same data were catalogued under a study of yellow fever vaccine responses in identical twins. From that report: A vaccine T cell response that seemed partly convergent and partly personalized was reported in twins.

The sequenced sample consisted of CD4+ T cells sorted from blood. This receptor was identified in a woman in her late teens or twenties in good health. The genes are TRBV10-1 and TRBJ2-2; 7 bases match TRBD2. The CDR3, as DNA: TGCGCCAGCAGTGACCTGACTAGAAGCGGGGCCGGGGAGCTGTTTTTT. Encoded protein: CASSDLTRSGAGELFF.